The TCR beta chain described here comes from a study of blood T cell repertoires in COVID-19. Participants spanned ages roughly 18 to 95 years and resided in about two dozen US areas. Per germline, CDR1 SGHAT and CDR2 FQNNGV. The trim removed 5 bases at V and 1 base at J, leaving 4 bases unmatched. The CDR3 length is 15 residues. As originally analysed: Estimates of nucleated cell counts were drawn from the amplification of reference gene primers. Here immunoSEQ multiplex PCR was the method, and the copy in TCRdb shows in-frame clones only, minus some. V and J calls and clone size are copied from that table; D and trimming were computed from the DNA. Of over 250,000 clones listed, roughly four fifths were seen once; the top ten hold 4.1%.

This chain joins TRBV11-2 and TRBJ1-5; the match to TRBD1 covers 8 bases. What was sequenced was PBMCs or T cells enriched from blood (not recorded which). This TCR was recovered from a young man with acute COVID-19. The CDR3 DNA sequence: TGTGCCAGCAGCCCCCAGGGGGCAAGCAATCAGCCCCAGCATTTT. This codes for CASSPQGASNQPQHF.